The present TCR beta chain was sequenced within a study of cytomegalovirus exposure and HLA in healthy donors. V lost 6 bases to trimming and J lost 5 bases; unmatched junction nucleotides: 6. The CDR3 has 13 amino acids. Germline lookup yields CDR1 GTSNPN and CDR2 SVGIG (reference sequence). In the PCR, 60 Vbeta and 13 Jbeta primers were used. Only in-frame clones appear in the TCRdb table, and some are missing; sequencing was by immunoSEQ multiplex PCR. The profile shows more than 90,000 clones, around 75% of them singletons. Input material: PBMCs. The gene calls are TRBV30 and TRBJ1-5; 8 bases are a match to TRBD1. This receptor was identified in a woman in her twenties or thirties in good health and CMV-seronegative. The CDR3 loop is CACSQGADQPQHF. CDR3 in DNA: TGTGCCTGCTCGCAGGGGGCGGATCAGCCCCAGCATTTT.